This T cell receptor beta chain was profiled in a study of blood T cells in healthy people across ages. The V gene's germline CDR1 is SGHRS and CDR2 YFSETQ. Trimming stripped 1 base from V and 0 bases from J, with 8 bases between. The CDR3 runs 15 residues. Next came a second PCR, run for about 6 to 12 cycles, which used a sample-barcoded 5' primer along with a J-beta primer mix. MiXCR, run by TCRdb on the 5' RACE reads, gives a single entry per CDR3 protein. The table has about 1.6 million distinct CDR3 sequences, 30% to 35% seen once. This clonotype was counted at least ten times. This TCR was sampled from a woman aged 30 to 39 in good health. The sequenced sample was blood. V is TRBV5-1 and J is TRBJ2-1; the D gene is possibly TRBD2 (5 bases). The CDR3 coding sequence is TGCGCCAGCAGCTTGCAAGCGGCCTCCTACAATGAGCAGTTCTTC. Translated: CASSLQAASYNEQFF.